This TCR beta chain stems from a study of blood T cell repertoires in COVID-19. About the study: Donors in the United States, Italy and Spain gave samples during acute or convalescent COVID-19. T cells, B-cell-depleted T cells, or PBMCs supplied cDNA or gDNA.

Per the original data handling: Estimates of nucleated cell counts were drawn from the amplification of reference gene primers. Clones were sequenced by immunoSEQ multiplex PCR, and TCRdb holds only the in-frame ones, with some missing. That table is the source of V, J and clone size, and D and trimming were worked out from the DNA. The sample contains tens of thousands of clones, around 86% of which appear only once. The source of this sequence is a human donor in a cohort sampled during active COVID-19. The sequenced sample consisted of peripheral blood.

CDR3 loop: CASSERDSYNEQFF. The CDR3 bases are TGTGCCAGCAGTGAGAGGGACTCCTACAATGAGCAGTTCTTC. This rearrangement joins TRBV2 to TRBJ2-1, with a possible D match to TRBD2 (5 bases). The CDR3 contains 14 residues. Germline CDR1 SNHLY, CDR2 FYNNEI. The V end was cut by 3 bases, the J end by 0 bases, with 6 bases between. Filled out from reference TRBV2 and TRBJ2-1, the complete variable domain reads EPEVTQTPSHQVTQMGQEVILRCVPISNHLYFYWYRQILGQKVEFLVSFYNNEISEKSEIFDDQFSVERPDGSNFTLKIRSTKLEDSAMYFCASSERDSYNEQFFGPGTRLTVL.